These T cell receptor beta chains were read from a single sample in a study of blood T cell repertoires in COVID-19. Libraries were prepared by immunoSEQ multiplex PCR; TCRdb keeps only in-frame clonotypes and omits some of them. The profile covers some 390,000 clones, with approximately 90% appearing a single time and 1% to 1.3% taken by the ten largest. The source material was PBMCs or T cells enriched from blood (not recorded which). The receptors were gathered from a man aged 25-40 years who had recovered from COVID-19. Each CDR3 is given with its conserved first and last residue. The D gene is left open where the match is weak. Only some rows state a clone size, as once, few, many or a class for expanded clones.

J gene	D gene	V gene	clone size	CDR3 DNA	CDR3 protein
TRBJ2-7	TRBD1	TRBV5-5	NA	TGTGCCAGCAGCTTGCCCGAGGACAGGGCCTCTGGGGAGCAGTACTTC	CASSLPEDRASGEQYF
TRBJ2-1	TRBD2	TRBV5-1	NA	TGCGCCAGCAGCACCGGGACTAGCAGTCACAATGAGCAGTTCTTC	CASSTGTSSHNEQFF
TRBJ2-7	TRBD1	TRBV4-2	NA	TGTGCCAGCAGCTCGGGACAGGGGGTCCCCTACGAGCAGTACTTC	CASSSGQGVPYEQYF
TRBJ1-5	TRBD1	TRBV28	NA	TGTGCCGGTCAGGGGGCCTCAAATCAGCCCCAGCATTTT	CAGQGASNQPQHF
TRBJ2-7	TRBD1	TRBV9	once	TGTGCCAGCAGCGGCCGGGACAGTAGCTACGAGCAGTACTTC	CASSGRDSSYEQYF
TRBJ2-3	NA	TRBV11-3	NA	TGTGCCAGCAGCTCTGAGCGGGGCACAGATACGCAGTATTTT	CASSSERGTDTQYF
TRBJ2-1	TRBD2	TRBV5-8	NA	TGTGCCAGCAGCTTGGCGACTCAGCGGGAGTTTAATGAGCAGTTCTTC	CASSLATQREFNEQFF
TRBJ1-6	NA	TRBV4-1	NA	TGCGCCAGCAGCCAAGGGATCACGGGGGGCCACTACACCCTCCACTTT	CASSQGITGGHYTLHF
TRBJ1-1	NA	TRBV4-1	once	TGCGCCAGCAGCCAAACGACAGAACAGAACACTGAAGCTTTCTTT	CASSQTTEQNTEAFF
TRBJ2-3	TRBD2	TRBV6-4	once	TGTGCCAGCATCTGGCCCCATAGCGGGAGTGTAGCAGATACGCAGTATTTT	CASIWPHSGSVADTQYF
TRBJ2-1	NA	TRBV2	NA	TGTGCCAGCAGTGAAATAGCGCTGAACAATGAGCAGTTCTTC	CASSEIALNNEQFF
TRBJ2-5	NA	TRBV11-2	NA	TGTGCCAGCAGCTTAGTTCCGCCCGAAGCACAAGAGACCCAGTACTTC	CASSLVPPEAQETQYF
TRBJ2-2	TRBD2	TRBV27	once	TGTGCCAGCAGTTCCGCGGCGGGAGCCTTCACCGGGGAGCTGTTTTTT	CASSSAAGAFTGELFF
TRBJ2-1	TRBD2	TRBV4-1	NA	TGCGCCAGCAGAACTAGCGGGAGGCCCAATGAGCAGTTCTTC	CASRTSGRPNEQFF
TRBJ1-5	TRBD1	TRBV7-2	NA	TGTGCCAGCAGCCCAGGACAGGGCTGGAGTCAGCCCCAGCATTTT	CASSPGQGWSQPQHF
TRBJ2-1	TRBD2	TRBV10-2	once	TGCGCCAGCAGTGAGGTGGGACTAGCGGGGAATGAGCAGTTCTTC	CASSEVGLAGNEQFF
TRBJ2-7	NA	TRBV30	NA	TGTGCCTGGAGTGTAGCAGGACAGCTCTCCTACGAGCAGTACTTC	CAWSVAGQLSYEQYF
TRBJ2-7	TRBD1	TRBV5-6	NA	TGTGCCAGCAGCTTGACAGGGGACTACGAGCAGTACTTC	CASSLTGDYEQYF
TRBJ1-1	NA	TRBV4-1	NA	TGCGCCAGCAGCCCCTACGGGTACTCATCTGAAGCTTTCTTT	CASSPYGYSSEAFF
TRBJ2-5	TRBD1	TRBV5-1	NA	TGCGCCAGCAGCTTAAATGGACAGGCCGGGCAAGAGACCCAGTACTTC	CASSLNGQAGQETQYF
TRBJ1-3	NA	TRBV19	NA	TGTGCCAGTAGTCCAGGGTCTGGAAACACCATATATTTT	CASSPGSGNTIYF
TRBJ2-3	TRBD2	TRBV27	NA	TGTGCCAGCGGGGAGATAGCGGGAGGTTGGGGCACAGATACGCAGTATTTT	CASGEIAGGWGTDTQYF
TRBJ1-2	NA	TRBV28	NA	TGTGCCACCGAAAGACAGGACTATGGCTACACCTTC	CATERQDYGYTF
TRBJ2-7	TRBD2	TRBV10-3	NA	TGTGCCATCAGCCGGACTAGCGGGAGGGACGAGCAGTACTTC	CAISRTSGRDEQYF
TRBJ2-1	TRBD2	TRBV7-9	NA	TGTGCCAGCAGCTCCTCGCCTTCTAGCGGGAGGTGGGGTGAGCAGTTCTTC	CASSSSPSSGRWGEQFF
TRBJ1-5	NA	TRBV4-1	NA	TGCGCCAGCAGCCAAGGCGGGCGGGGATCCGCCCTACAGCCCCAGCATTTT	CASSQGGRGSALQPQHF
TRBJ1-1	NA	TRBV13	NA	TGTGCCAGCAGCTTCGTACTGATGAACACTGAAGCTTTCTTT	CASSFVLMNTEAFF
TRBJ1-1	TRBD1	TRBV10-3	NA	TGTGCCATCAAGGACACAGGGGTGAAAGCTTTCTTT	CAIKDTGVKAFF
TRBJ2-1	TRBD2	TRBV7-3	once	TGTGCCAGCAGCTTAACGTTCGGTAGCGGGAGCAATGAGCAGTTCTTC	CASSLTFGSGSNEQFF
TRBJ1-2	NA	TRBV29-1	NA	TGCAGCGTTGAACATGACGGGACTCAGGAATATGGCTACACCTTC	CSVEHDGTQEYGYTF
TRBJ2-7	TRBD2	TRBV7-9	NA	TGTGCCAGCAGCCATACCGGGATTGCGGGAGGTTCCTACGAGCAGTACTTC	CASSHTGIAGGSYEQYF
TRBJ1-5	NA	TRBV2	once	TGTGCCAGCAGTGAAGCGGGGGGAGCGGTGGGTCAGCCCCAGCATTTT	CASSEAGGAVGQPQHF
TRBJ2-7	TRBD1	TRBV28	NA	TGTGCCAGCAGTCTTCTCGGGACAGGGAAGTACGAGCAGTACTTC	CASSLLGTGKYEQYF
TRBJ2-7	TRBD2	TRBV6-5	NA	TGTGCCAGCAGGCCCTATACTAGCGGGAGGAACGAGCAGTACTTC	CASRPYTSGRNEQYF
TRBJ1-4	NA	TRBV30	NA	TGTGCCTGGAATTTCGGTGCAACTAATGAAAAACTGTTTTTT	CAWNFGATNEKLFF
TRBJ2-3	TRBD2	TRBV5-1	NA	TGCGCCAGCAGCTTGTCGACTAGCGGAGGCCCAAGTTCTAGCACAGATACGCAGTATTTT	CASSLSTSGGPSSSTDTQYF
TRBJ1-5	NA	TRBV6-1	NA	TGTGCCAGCAGTCAAGTGACAAGCAGAAGCAATCAGCCCCAGCATTTT	CASSQVTSRSNQPQHF
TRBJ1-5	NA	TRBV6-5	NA	TGTGCCAGCAGTCAACGGGAGTGGGGGTATCAGCCCCAGCATTTT	CASSQREWGYQPQHF
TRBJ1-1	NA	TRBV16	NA	TGTGCCAGCAGCCAAAGAGACGGAGGCACTGAAGCTTTCTTT	CASSQRDGGTEAFF
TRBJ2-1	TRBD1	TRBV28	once	TGTGCCAGCAGTTTACAGGGGGCGCGAAATTTGGGGATCAATGAGCAGTTCTTC	CASSLQGARNLGINEQFF
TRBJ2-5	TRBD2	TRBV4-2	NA	TGTGCCAGCAGCCAAGATTATGTAGCGGGAGAGGGGACCCAGTACTTC	CASSQDYVAGEGTQYF
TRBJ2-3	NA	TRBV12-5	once	TGTGCTAGTGAAGAGGAGGGGTCGGGGACGCAGTATTTT	CASEEEGSGTQYF
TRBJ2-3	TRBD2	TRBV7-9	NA	TGTGCCAGCAGCCTGACTAGCGGGGCTAGCACAGATACGCAGTATTTT	CASSLTSGASTDTQYF
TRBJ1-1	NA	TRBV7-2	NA	TGTGCCAGCAGGACCCGCGCCGGGGTCACTGAAGCTTTCTTT	CASRTRAGVTEAFF
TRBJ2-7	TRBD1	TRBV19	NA	TGTGCCAGTAGCCGACAGGGGTCCACCTACGAGCAGTACTTC	CASSRQGSTYEQYF
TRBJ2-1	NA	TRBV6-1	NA	TGTGCCAGCAGTGATCGGGGGAATGAGCAGTTCTTC	CASSDRGNEQFF
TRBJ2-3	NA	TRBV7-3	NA	TGTGCCAGCAGCTCCGGACAGATAAGCACAGATACGCAGTATTTT	CASSSGQISTDTQYF
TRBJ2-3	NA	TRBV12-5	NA	TGTGCTAGTGGTGACGGGACAAGACAGTATTTT	CASGDGTRQYF
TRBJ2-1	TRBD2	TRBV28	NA	TGTGCCAGCAGTTTAATTTTACTAGCGGGAGACAATGAGCAGTTCTTC	CASSLILLAGDNEQFF
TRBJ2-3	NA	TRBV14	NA	TGTGCCAGCAGCCTATCAGGCTATAGCACAGATACGCAGTATTTT	CASSLSGYSTDTQYF
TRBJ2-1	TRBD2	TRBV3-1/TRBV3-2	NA	TGTGCCAGCAGCCAAGTGAGGGGGACTAGCGGGATTGATTCCTACAATGAGCAGTTCTTC	CASSQVRGTSGIDSYNEQFF
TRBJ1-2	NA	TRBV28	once	TGTGCCAGCCTCGAACGCCAGACATATGGCTACACCTTC	CASLERQTYGYTF
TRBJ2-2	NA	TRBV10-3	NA	TGTGCCATCAGAACGGTCCCGGGGACCGGGGAGCTGTTTTTT	CAIRTVPGTGELFF
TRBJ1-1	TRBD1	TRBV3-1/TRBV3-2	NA	TGTGCCAGCAGCCAAGGACAAGGCAGGGGGCAGGCTGAAGCTTTCTTT	CASSQGQGRGQAEAFF
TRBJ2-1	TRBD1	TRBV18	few	TGTGCCAGCTCATTCGGACAGGGGGTATACAATGAGCAGTTCTTC	CASSFGQGVYNEQFF
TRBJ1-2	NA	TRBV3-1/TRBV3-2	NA	TGTGCCAGCAGCCAAGAAGGGACTTTTAGCTACACCTTC	CASSQEGTFSYTF
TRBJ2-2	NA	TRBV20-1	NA	TGCAGTGCTAGTCAGTCGCTCCCCGGGGAGCTGTTTTTT	CSASQSLPGELFF
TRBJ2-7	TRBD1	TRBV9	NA	TGTGCCAGCAGTCCGGGACAGACCTACGAGCAGTACTTC	CASSPGQTYEQYF
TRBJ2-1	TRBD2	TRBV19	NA	TGTGCCAGTAGAAGTACTAGCGGGAGGAATGAGCAGTTCTTC	CASRSTSGRNEQFF